The 6 T cell receptor beta chains given below trace back to one sample, sequenced in a study of cytomegalovirus exposure and HLA in healthy donors (dated by TCRdb to about 2017). The library was produced with the immunoSEQ multiplex PCR assay. The multiplex PCR relied on a mix of 60 forward primers for TCR Vbeta segments and 13 reverse primers for TCR Jbeta segments. What TCRdb holds here is the immuneACCESS table cut down to in-frame rearrangements. Part of the clones is not present; checked against another copy, under half of the missing clones reflect an unresolved V gene, and the others are unexplained. Counted in this sample were about 130,000 clones; about four fifths of them appeared once. Jointly, the top ten make up under 5.5% of the sample. Sequences were obtained from PBMCs. These receptors all come from a man aged 25-45 years in good health.

The V and J genes are TRBV18 and TRBJ2-2; D may be TRBD1 (5 bases). CDR1 is KGHSH, CDR2 LQKENI, per germline. CDR3 size: 16 residues. Trimming left V 2 bases short and J 6 bases short, with 16 bases between. The CDR3: CASSPGRGRLAGELFF. In DNA form, the CDR3 reads TGTGCCAGCTCACCAGGAAGGGGTAGATTGGCCGGGGAGCTGTTTTTT.

This chain connects TRBV15 to TRBJ1-4, with 9 bases aligning to TRBD1. CDR1 LNHNV and CDR2 YYDKDF come from the germline V gene (reference sequence). Unmatched junction bases numbered 6, after V lost 1 base and J lost 6 bases. The CDR3 has 16 residues. CDR3 DNA sequence: TGTGCCACCAGCAGAGGATCCGGACAGGGGTATGAAAAACTGTTTTTT. Its protein product is CATSRGSGQGYEKLFF. The whole variable domain, remainder taken from reference TRBV15 and TRBJ1-4, is DAMVIQNPRYQVTQFGKPVTLSCSQTLNHNVMYWYQQKSSQAPKLLFHYYDKDFNNEADTPDNFQSRRPNTSFCFLDIRSPGLGDTAMYLCATSRGSGQGYEKLFFGSGTQLSVL.

This chain links TRBV2 with TRBJ2-3; 9 bases map to TRBD1. Per the germline V gene, CDR1 is SNHLY and CDR2 is FYNNEI. The CDR3 extends over 17 amino acids. With 7 bases clipped from V and 2 bases from J, the junction kept 13 bases outside the gene matches. CDR3 sequence (DNA): TGTGCCAGCAATTGGGACCTTGGGACAGGGAACACAGATACGCAGTATTTT. Translating gives CASNWDLGTGNTDTQYF.

The rearrangement uses TRBV19 and TRBJ1-1, with D possibly matching TRBD1 (5 bases). Deletions cut 1 base from V and 1 base from J, with 7 bases between. This CDR3 region has 14 residues. CDR1 LNHDA and CDR2 SQIVND come from the germline V gene (reference sequence). The CDR3 DNA follows: TGTGCCAGTAGTATAGGTCAGGGGAACACTGAAGCTTTCTTT. Protein product: CASSIGQGNTEAFF.

The V and J genes are TRBV12-5 and TRBJ1-5; tentative D call: TRBD1 (5 bases). The CDR3 is 16 residues long. Trimming shortened V by 0 bases and J by 5 bases, and 14 bases separated the two germline ends. Germline V CDR1 and CDR2: LGHNT, FRNRAP. The CDR3 DNA reads as TGTGCTAGTGGTTTGGTACGGCACAGGAGTTATCAGCCCCAGCATTTT. It specifies CASGLVRHRSYQPQHF.

The V and J genes are TRBV15 and TRBJ1-1; D is perhaps TRBD1 (5 bases). Germline V gives CDR1 LNHNV, CDR2 YYDKDF (reference sequence). Trimming removed 5 bases from V and 4 bases from J, with 14 bases in between. This CDR3 contains 14 residues. CDR3 DNA: TGTGCCACCAGCCCAAGACAGTCGGGCACTGAAGCTTTCTTT. Translation gives CATSPRQSGTEAFF.